The 32 T cell receptor beta chains below were found in one sample sequenced in a study of tumor-infiltrating lymphocytes in glioblastoma multiforme (dated by TCRdb to about 2017). Sequencing instrument: Illumina HiSeq 2500. TCRB libraries were constructed from RNA through three rounds of nested multiplex PCR following a modified ARM-PCR protocol with multiple V-beta primers and a C-beta primer. The public reads were quality trimmed at Q25 with fastp and then assembled into clones with MiXCR by TCRdb, keeping productive beta chains. Each CDR3 protein appears once, grouped with its most common genes and DNA. The sample data list about 32,000 distinct CDR3 sequences, and about 58% of these were observed just once. Around a third of the sample rests with the top ten. Sequenced input: brain tumor tissue. These receptors were taken from a male donor with glioblastoma.

This clonotype was detected ten times or more. The chain employs TRBV24-1 and TRBJ1-2; the D is unclear. The CDR3 extends over 11 amino acids. Germline CDR1 is KGHDR and CDR2 is SFDVKD. Trimming stripped 9 bases from V and 8 bases from J, with 12 bases between. CDR3 bases: TGTGCCACCGGACGTGGGGAGGGCTACACCTTC. Its translation: CATGRGEGYTF.

This clonotype came up many times. One base away lies a much larger clone, so this may be a sequencing read error. The rearrangement joins TRBV11-2 to TRBJ2-3; tentative D call: TRBD1 (5 bases). The CDR3 is made up of 14 amino acids. Trimming left V 0 bases short and J 6 bases short, with 10 bases between. Germline V gives CDR1 SGHAT, CDR2 FQNNGV. The CDR3 DNA is TGTGCCAGCAGCTTAGATGGGGCATCGGATACGCAGTATTTT. Translation: CASSLDGASDTQYF.

The J gene is TRBJ2-2, the V gene TRBV11-2, with D possibly TRBD1 on 5 matching bases. The length of the CDR3 is 17 residues. Deletions cut 5 bases from V and 3 bases from J, with 19 bases between. The germline V gene has CDR1 SGHAT and CDR2 FQNNGV. In nucleotides, the CDR3 is TGTGCCAGCAGCCCCAAGAGCTGGGGCGCCCACACCGGGGAGCTGTTTTTT. This codes for CASSPKSWGAHTGELFF.

With regard to this clonotype: Because it lacks the conserved phenylalanine or tryptophan at the end, this CDR3 is likely a read error. V is TRBV4-2 and J is TRBJ2-1, with 11 bases lining up with TRBD2. This CDR3 contains 17 residues. The V gene's germline CDR1 is LGHNA and CDR2 YNFKEQ. Trimming removed 1 base from V and 4 bases from J; junction bases left unmatched: 6. The DNA of the CDR3 is TGTGCCAGCAGCCAAGCCATAGCGGGAGGGCTATACAATGAGCAGTTCTCC. This translates into CASSQAIAGGLYNEQFS.

This clonotype was observed at least ten times. The genes are TRBV20-1 and TRBJ2-3; D is possibly TRBD2 (5 bases). The CDR3 contains 16 residues. Between the trimmed V and J ends, which lost 6 bases and 1 base, there was a span of 20 bases. Germline CDR1 is DFQATT and CDR2 is SNEGSKA (reference sequence). This chain's CDR3 is CSATPDYGRRTDTQYF. DNA of the CDR3: TGCAGTGCAACTCCCGACTACGGGCGACGCACAGATACGCAGTATTTT.

About this clonotype itself: A much bigger clone sits one base away, suggesting this may be a read error. J is TRBJ2-7 and V is TRBV30; perhaps TRBD1 as D (6 bases). CDR1 is GTSNPN and CDR2 is SVGIG in the germline V gene (reference sequence). CDR3 length: 12 amino acids. CDR3 nucleotides: TGTGCTGTGACAGGTTTCACCTACGAGCTGTACTTC. Encoded protein: CAVTGFTYELYF.

This clonotype has just a few counts. The chain recombines TRBV14 with TRBJ2-7; 10 positions match TRBD2. This CDR3 spans 15 amino acids. V lost 4 bases, J lost 2 bases, and 5 bases stayed unmatched. Germline lookup yields CDR1 SGHDN and CDR2 FVKESK. The CDR3 sequence is CASSRTSGITYEQYF. Here the CDR3 DNA reads TGTGCCAGCAGCCGCACTAGCGGGATTACCTACGAGCAGTACTTC.

This clonotype was picked up a small number of times. No conserved phenylalanine or tryptophan ends this CDR3, so it is likely a read error. The DNA is omitted, as the CDR3 cannot be located on it reliably, and the CDR3 follows TCRdb's listing. The rearrangement joins TRBV28 to TRBJ1-5; TRBD1 reflects the table's D call only, with no check against the DNA. The V gene's germline CDR1 is MDHEN and CDR2 SYDVKM. With termini counted, the CDR3 has 13 amino acids. This CDR3 is CASSLERDRGRHL.

Remarks on this clonotype: Lacking the conserved final phenylalanine or tryptophan, this CDR3 likely reflects a read error. The V and J genes are TRBV6-5 and TRBJ1-1; no firm D call. The CDR3 contains 14 residues. Trimming removed 3 bases at V and 11 bases at J, with 19 bases between. Germline V lookup: CDR1 MNHEY, CDR2 SVGAGI. CDR3 sequence (DNA): TGTGCCAGCAGTTATCAGACGGCAACTAACGAGGCTTTCCTT. This codes for CASSYQTATNEAFL.

For this clonotype: Lacking the conserved final phenylalanine or tryptophan, this CDR3 likely reflects a read error. V is TRBV5-5 and J is TRBJ1-2, with 9 bases lining up with TRBD1. Germline V gene data show CDR1 as SGHKS and CDR2 as YYEKEE (reference sequence). The CDR3 contains 14 residues. CDR3 sequence (DNA): TGTACCAGCAATGACAGGGGGTCGCTCTATGGCTACACCTCC. This translates into CTSNDRGSLYGYTS.

Of note for this clonotype: Germline and junction disagree at one end, which may indicate a read error. The chain uses TRBV10-2 and TRBJ2-6; the match to TRBD1 covers 8 bases. Per the germline V gene, CDR1 is WSHSY and CDR2 is SAAADI. The CDR3 runs 17 residues. The CDR3 coding sequence is TGCGCCAACAGTGCGACAGGGGTTCCCTCTGGGGCCAACGGCCTGACTTTC. The encoded protein is CANSATGVPSGANGLTF.

V and J are TRBV29-1 and TRBJ2-2, with D uncertain. Trimming cost V 5 bases and J 0 bases, with 7 bases left between them. Germline loops: CDR1 SQVTM, CDR2 ANQGSEA. This CDR3 region has 13 residues. The CDR3 region is CSVRATNTGELFF. The CDR3 DNA reads TGCAGCGTTCGGGCTACGAACACCGGGGAGCTGTTTTTT.

This clonotype was picked up one time. A much larger clone differs by one base, so this may be a read error. The V gene is TRBV14, the J gene TRBJ2-2; 10 bases fit TRBD1. This CDR3 has 17 residues. Per the germline V gene, CDR1 is SGHDN and CDR2 is FVKESK. Written as DNA, the CDR3 is TGTGCCACCAGCCGGACGGCGGGACAGGGGCACACCGGGGAGCTGTTTTTT. Encoded protein: CATSRTAGQGHTGELFF.

This clonotype was counted a single time. One junction end disagrees with the germline gene, perhaps due to a read error. The chain recombines TRBV12-3 or TRBV12-4 with TRBJ2-5; 8 bases are a match to TRBD1. There are 15 residues in the CDR3. CDR3 nucleotide sequence: TGTGCCATCAGTGGCCCGACAGGGGAGGTAGATACCCAGTACTTC. Residues: CAISGPTGEVDTQYF.

A remark on this clonotype: A read error is possible here, since a much larger clone lies one base away. V is TRBV7-8 and J is TRBJ2-7; TRBD1 agrees at 8 bases. The CDR3 contains 16 residues. Germline assignment: CDR1 SGHVS and CDR2 FQNEAQ. The CDR3 here is CACSQYTGTGVYGQYF. CDR3 sequence (DNA): TGTGCCTGCAGCCAATACACCGGGACAGGTGTCTACGGGCAGTACTTC.

The chain recombines TRBV2 with TRBJ2-2; D possibly uses TRBD1 or TRBD2 (5 bases each). Looked up from germline, CDR1 is SNHLY and CDR2 is FYNNEI. There are 18 residues in the CDR3. The V gene lost 7 bases and the J gene lost 3 bases, with 24 bases spanning the gap. Here the CDR3 DNA reads TGTGCCAGCATTCCTAGTGTCACAGGCCTGGGGGACACCGGGGAGCTGTTTTTT. Amino acid sequence: CASIPSVTGLGDTGELFF.

In this sample, this clonotype turned up many times. The chain joins TRBV4-1 to TRBJ2-6; 10 bases align to TRBD1. This CDR3 spans 17 amino acids. Trimming removed 0 bases from V and 1 base from J; junction bases left unmatched: 0. Germline CDR1 and CDR2: MGHRA and YSYEKL. CDR3 residues: CASSQEGQGSGANVLTF. CDR3 in DNA: TGCGCCAGCAGCCAAGAGGGACAGGGGTCTGGGGCCAACGTCCTGACTTTC.

This clonotype was recorded at least ten times. The chain employs TRBV12-3 or TRBV12-4 and TRBJ1-3; 7 bases agree with TRBD1. V was pared by 6 bases and J by 2 bases, with 4 bases of the junction left unmatched. This CDR3 contains 14 residues. The CDR3 DNA sequence: TGTGCCAGCAGCCCCGGGACAGCTGGAAACACCATATATTTT. It codes for CASSPGTAGNTIYF.

CDR3 in amino acids: CASSLPAYYEKLFF. The CDR3 DNA sequence: TGTGCCAGCAGTTTACCAGCGTATTATGAAAAACTGTTTTTT. The rearrangement joins TRBV28 to TRBJ1-4; D ambiguous. V was pared by 2 bases and J by 6 bases, with 10 bases between. This CDR3 is 14 amino acids long. Germline values: CDR1 MDHEN, CDR2 SYDVKM.

CDR3 sequence reads: CASGLVPYEQYF. CDR3 sequence (DNA): TGTGCCAGTGGACTTGTTCCCTACGAGCAGTACTTC. The chain combines TRBV6-1 with TRBJ2-7, with D maybe TRBD2 (5 bases). Germline V gene data show CDR1 as MNHNS and CDR2 as SASEGT. V was clipped by 9 bases and J by 2 bases, with 11 bases between them. The CDR3 is made up of 12 amino acids.

This clonotype was seen at least ten times. The rearrangement links TRBV6-8 to TRBJ2-2; 8 positions match TRBD2. V trimming: 6 bases; J trimming: 5 bases; junction bases outside the gene matches: 11. Germline V gene lookup returns CDR1 MNHGY and CDR2 SAAAGT. The CDR3 totals 16 residues. The CDR3 region has the DNA TGTGCCAGCAGGATGGTCCCGGGACTAGAGACCGGGGAGCTGTTTTTT. Its translation is CASRMVPGLETGELFF.

The rearrangement joins TRBV20-1 to TRBJ2-5, with 7 bases aligning to TRBD2. This CDR3 is 11 amino acids long. Germline V gives CDR1 DFQATT, CDR2 SNEGSKA (reference sequence). The DNA of the CDR3 is TGCAGAGCGTCGGGAGGAGAGACCCAGTACTTC. It specifies CRASGGETQYF.

Worth noting for this clonotype: The conserved phenylalanine or tryptophan is not found at the CDR3 terminus, so this likely reflects a read error. V gene TRBV11-3 combines with J gene TRBJ2-1; 9 bases agree with TRBD2. This CDR3 is built from 16 residues. The V gene end was trimmed by 0 bases and the J gene end by 4 bases; junction bases not matched to a gene: 4. Germline lookup yields CDR1 SGHNT and CDR2 YENEEA. The CDR3, as DNA: TGTGCCAGCAGCTTAGAGATGACTAGCGGATACAATGAGCAGTTCCTC. It codes for CASSLEMTSGYNEQFL.

V gene TRBV7-9 combines with J gene TRBJ1-1; no definite D call. Germline values: CDR1 SEHNR, CDR2 FQNEAQ (reference sequence). The V gene lost 1 base and the J gene lost 5 bases, with 11 bases spanning the gap. This CDR3 is 14 amino acids long. In nucleotides, the CDR3 is TGTGCCAGCAGCTTAGGGCCGGGGAGGACTGAAGCTTTCTTT. Its protein product is CASSLGPGRTEAFF.

Concerning this clonotype itself: The CDR3 does not close with the conserved phenylalanine or tryptophan, likely indicating a read error. The CDR3 nucleotides read TGTGCCAGTCGGAGAGGGGAATTTTCACCCCTCCACTCT. It codes for CASRRGEFSPLHS. The rearrangement uses TRBV6-5 and TRBJ1-6, with D possibly TRBD1 on 5 matching bases. V was clipped by 9 bases and J by 9 bases, with 15 bases between them. The CDR3 runs 13 residues. CDR1 MNHEY and CDR2 SVGAGI come from the germline V gene.

Points on this clonotype: No conserved phenylalanine or tryptophan ends this CDR3, so it is likely a read error. The V and J genes are TRBV6-1 and TRBJ1-1; D not resolved. Trimming cost V 6 bases and J 4 bases, with 9 bases left between them. CDR1 MNHNS and CDR2 SASEGT come from the germline V gene. The CDR3 is 12 amino acids. CDR3 sequence reads: CASSTVGTEAFS. In nucleotides, the CDR3 is TGTGCCAGCAGCACGGTAGGCACTGAAGCTTTCTCT.

To note about this clonotype: Since a much larger clone is just one base distant, this may be a read error. The genes are TRBV28 and TRBJ2-7; D call uncertain. The CDR3 is made up of 13 amino acids. Between the trimmed V and J ends, which lost 3 bases and 9 bases, there was a span of 15 bases. CDR1 and CDR2 (germline): MDHEN, SYDVKM. DNA of the CDR3: TGTGCCAGCAGTTTCCCCGGGTCCGACGTGCAGTACTTC. It encodes CASSFPGSDVQYF.

Turning to this clonotype: One end of the junction fails to match germline, which may point to a read error. V gene TRBV11-2 combines with J gene TRBJ2-7; 9 bases agree with TRBD1. The CDR3 is 14 residues long. From germline, CDR1 is SGHAT and CDR2 FQNNGV. CDR3 nucleotide sequence: TGTGTCAGCGGCCCGGGACAGGGTCCCTACGAGCAGTACTTC. This codes for CVSGPGQGPYEQYF.

The chain recombines TRBV6-5 with TRBJ2-7; TRBD2 aligns across 7 bases. The germline V gene has CDR1 MNHEY and CDR2 SVGAGI. The CDR3 totals 15 residues. V lost 0 bases, J lost 3 bases, and 5 bases stayed unmatched. CDR3 sequence: CASSYSGGSLYEQYF. CDR3 nucleotide sequence: TGTGCCAGCAGTTACTCTGGCGGGAGTCTCTACGAGCAGTACTTC.

With regard to this clonotype: At one boundary the junction diverges from the germline segment, which might be a read error. The genes are TRBV4-3 and TRBJ2-7, with TRBD1 as a possible D gene (5 bases). The CDR3 is made up of 13 amino acids. The germline gives CDR1 LGHNA, CDR2 YSLEER. DNA for the CDR3: TGCGCCAGCAGCCAGGACACAGGATACGAGCATTACTTC. Translation: CASSQDTGYEHYF.

The chain couples TRBV10-3 to TRBJ2-2; 8 nucleotides line up with TRBD2. The germline V gene encodes CDR1 ENHRY and CDR2 SYGVKD. V lost 11 bases, J lost 2 bases, and 10 bases stayed unmatched. There are 15 residues in the CDR3. CDR3 in DNA: TGTGCCTCTGGAGCGACTAGCGTTAACACCGGGGAGCTGTTTTTT. Protein product: CASGATSVNTGELFF.

Turning to this clonotype: The junction departs from germline at one end; a sequencing error may be responsible. The chain uses TRBV12-3 or TRBV12-4 and TRBJ2-7, with TRBD2 matching over 13 bases. The CDR3 totals 12 residues. The CDR3 nucleotides are TGTGTCAGCAGTCGGGGACTAGCGGGAAGGTTCTTC. Encoded protein: CVSSRGLAGRFF.